A selection of T cell receptor beta chains follows, all from one sample in a study of blood T cell repertoires in COVID-19. The method was immunoSEQ multiplex PCR; TCRdb's version includes in-frame clones alone and lacks a portion of them. This sample has roughly 200,000 clones, with around 90% found just once. Sequenced material: PBMCs or T cells enriched from blood (not recorded which). The receptors originated from a man aged 30 to 39 who had recovered from COVID-19. Both conserved end residues are trimmed from each CDR3. The order of the fields is CDR3 length, V gene, J gene, CDR3 protein.

15	TRBV3-1/TRBV3-2	TRBJ2-5	ASSPTSRTSDQETQY
13	TRBV2	TRBJ2-7	ASTLRDRGRDEQY
14	TRBV7-2	TRBJ1-3	ASSRERAVSGNTIY
13	TRBV27	TRBJ2-1	ASSPGTSGGNEQF
13	TRBV30	TRBJ2-1	AWSVGYKAYNEQF
13	TRBV19	TRBJ2-7	ASSLGTGGPYEQY
11	TRBV20-1	TRBJ1-4	SASGVGGEKLF
16	TRBV28	TRBJ2-2	ASSLPRWVARNTGELF
11	TRBV6-5	TRBJ1-2	ASSLDPGYGYT
12	TRBV20-1	TRBJ2-4	SASQRLAGDIQY
11	TRBV5-1	TRBJ1-2	ASSKQAPYGYT
12	TRBV18	TRBJ1-1	ASSPPSVNTEAF
11	TRBV19	TRBJ2-7	ASRSKQGAEQY
13	TRBV19	TRBJ2-2	ASSAGTVATGELF
12	TRBV3-1/TRBV3-2	TRBJ2-7	ASNPTGSPYEQY
14	TRBV7-8	TRBJ2-7	ASSLESSLSSYEQY
11	TRBV7-2	TRBJ1-1	ASSSTSLTEAF
13	TRBV5-4	TRBJ2-7	ASSSDDSRFYEQY
14	TRBV3-1/TRBV3-2	TRBJ2-3	ASSYRDRGTTDTQY
12	TRBV29-1	TRBJ2-1	SFRTSGGYNEQF
10	TRBV6-2/TRBV6-3	TRBJ2-5	ASSWDRETQY
10	TRBV2	TRBJ2-1	ASSAGYNEQF
11	TRBV2	TRBJ1-2	ASSGTGWVGYT
12	TRBV28	TRBJ1-4	ASRPDRAWEKLF
12	TRBV9	TRBJ2-2	ASRKLGDTGELF
14	TRBV5-6	TRBJ1-3	ASSQLDRVAGNTIY
11	TRBV19	TRBJ1-5	ASNQDRVQPQH
15	TRBV4-1	TRBJ2-7	ASSQDLDSGGSNEQY
16	TRBV15	TRBJ2-7	ATSRYPYQGGGDYEQY